This T cell receptor (beta chain) was captured in a study of cytomegalovirus exposure and HLA in healthy donors. Overall study results and limits: CMV antigen specificity of three CMV-associated chains was confirmed in vitro. The likely origin of a cluster of highly shared sequence variants was a sequencing artifact.

Both 60 Vbeta primers and 13 Jbeta primers went into the PCR. The data were produced by immunoSEQ multiplex PCR, yet TCRdb's version contains in-frame clones alone and is incomplete. The table has fewer than 150,000 clones, around 79% seen once; the top ten hold about 2.8%. Notes on this clone: As yet, its antigen is unknown.

The V gene end was trimmed by 5 bases and the J gene end by 6 bases; junction bases not matched to a gene: 10. The CDR3 is made up of 16 amino acids. Looked up from germline, CDR1 is SEHNR and CDR2 is FQNEAQ (reference sequence). This receptor was obtained from a male donor in good health and CMV-seronegative. This chain uses TRBV7-9 with TRBJ1-5; 10 bases line up with TRBD1. The specimen was PBMCs. CDR3 sequence reads: CASSPRGTGVGQPQHF. The DNA for the CDR3 is TGTGCCAGCAGCCCCAGAGGGACAGGGGTCGGTCAGCCCCAGCATTTT. Complete variable domain (other parts from reference TRBV7-9 and TRBJ1-5): DTGVSQNPRHKITKRGQNVTFRCDPISEHNRLYWYRQTLGQGPEFLTYFQNEAQLEKSRLLSDRFSAERPKGSFSTLEIQRTEQGDSAMYLCASSPRGTGVGQPQHFGDGTRLSIL.